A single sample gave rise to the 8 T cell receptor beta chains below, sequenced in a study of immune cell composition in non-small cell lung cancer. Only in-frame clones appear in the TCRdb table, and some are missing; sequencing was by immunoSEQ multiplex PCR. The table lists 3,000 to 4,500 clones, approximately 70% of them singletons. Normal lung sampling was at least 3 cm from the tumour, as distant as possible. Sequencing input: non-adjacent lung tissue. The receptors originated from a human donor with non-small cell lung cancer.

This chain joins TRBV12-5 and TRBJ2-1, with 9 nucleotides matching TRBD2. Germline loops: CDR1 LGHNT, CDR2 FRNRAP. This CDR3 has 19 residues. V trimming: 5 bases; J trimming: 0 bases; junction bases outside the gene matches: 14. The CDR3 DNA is TGTGCTAGTGGTCCCCCCGCGGGAGGGCCTAGGAGCTCCTACAATGAGCAGTTCTTC. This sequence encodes CASGPPAGGPRSSYNEQFF.

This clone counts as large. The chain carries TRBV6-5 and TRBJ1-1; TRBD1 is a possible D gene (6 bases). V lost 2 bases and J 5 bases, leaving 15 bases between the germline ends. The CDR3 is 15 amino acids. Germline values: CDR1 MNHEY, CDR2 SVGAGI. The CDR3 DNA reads TGTGCCAGCAGTTACGAGGGCAGGGGTCGGACTGAAGCTTTCTTT. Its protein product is CASSYEGRGRTEAFF.

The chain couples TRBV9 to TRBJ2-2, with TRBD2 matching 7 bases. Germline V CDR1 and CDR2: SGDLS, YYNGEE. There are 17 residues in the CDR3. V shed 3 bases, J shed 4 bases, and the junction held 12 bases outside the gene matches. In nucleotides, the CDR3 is TGTGCCAGCAGCGGACCCCTAGGCGGGAGCCCCACCGGGGAGCTGTTTTTT. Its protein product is CASSGPLGGSPTGELFF.

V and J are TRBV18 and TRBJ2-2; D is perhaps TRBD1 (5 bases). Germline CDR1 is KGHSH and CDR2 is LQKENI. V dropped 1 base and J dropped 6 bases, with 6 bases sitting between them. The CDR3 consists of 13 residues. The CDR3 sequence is CASSPQGSGELFF. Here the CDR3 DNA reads TGTGCCAGCTCACCACAGGGGTCCGGGGAGCTGTTTTTT. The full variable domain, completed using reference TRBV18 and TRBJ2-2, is NAGVMQNPRHLVRRRGQEARLRCSPMKGHSHVYWYRQLPEEGLKFMVYLQKENIIDESGMPKERFSAEFPKEGPSILRIQQVVRGDSAAYFCASSPQGSGELFFGEGSRLTVL.

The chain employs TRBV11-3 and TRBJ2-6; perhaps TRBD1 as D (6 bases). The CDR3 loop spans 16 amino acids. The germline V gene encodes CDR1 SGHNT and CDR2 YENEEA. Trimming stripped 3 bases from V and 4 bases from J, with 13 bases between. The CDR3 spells CASSFSTGPGANVLTF. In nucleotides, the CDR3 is TGTGCCAGCAGCTTCTCTACAGGGCCCGGGGCCAACGTCCTGACTTTC.

In DNA, the CDR3 is TGTGCCAGCAGCCAAGTTAGGGGGTTCACTGAAGCTTTCTTT. Encoded protein: CASSQVRGFTEAFF. This rearrangement joins TRBV4-2 to TRBJ1-1; D is possibly TRBD1 (6 bases). Germline V gene sequence: CDR1 LGHNA, CDR2 YNFKEQ. Trimming stripped 1 base from V and 4 bases from J, with 10 bases between. The CDR3 consists of 14 residues.

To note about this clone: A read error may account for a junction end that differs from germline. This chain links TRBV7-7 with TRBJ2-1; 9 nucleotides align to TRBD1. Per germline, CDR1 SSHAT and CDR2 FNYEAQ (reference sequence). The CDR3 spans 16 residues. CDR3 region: CASSLALGQGFDEQFF. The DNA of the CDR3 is TGTGCTAGCAGCTTAGCTCTAGGACAGGGGTTCGATGAGCAGTTCTTC.

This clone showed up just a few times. In nucleotides, the CDR3 is TGCGCCAGCAGCCCACAGGGGAGAAACTACGAGCAGTACTTC. Its translation is CASSPQGRNYEQYF. The V gene is TRBV5-1, the J gene TRBJ2-7; the match to TRBD1 covers 7 bases. CDR1 and CDR2 from the germline V gene are SGHRS and YFSETQ. The CDR3 loop spans 14 amino acids. The V segment lost 4 bases and the J segment 3 bases; nucleotides outside the gene matches: 7.